The rows below give T cell receptor beta chains drawn from one sample of a study of blood T cells in healthy people across ages. In TCRdb, the 5' RACE reads were re-called with MiXCR into one record per CDR3 protein. The sample lists approximately 600,000 distinct CDR3 sequences, under 70% occurring once. What was sequenced was blood. The receptors shown here come from a man in his sixties in good health. CDR3s include the opening cysteine and the closing phenylalanine or tryptophan. D genes are given only for firm matches. Where a row states a size, it is once, few, many or the class of an expanded clone; other rows omit it.

j_gene: TRBJ2-1
v_gene: TRBV20-1
d_gene: TRBD1
abundance: NA
CDR3aa: CSAVTGPYNEQFF
CDR3nt: TGCAGTGCGGTGACAGGGCCCTACAATGAGCAGTTCTTC

j_gene: TRBJ2-7
v_gene: TRBV6-6
d_gene: NA
abundance: few
CDR3aa: CASSYSLESHEQYF
CDR3nt: TGTGCCAGCAGTTACTCTTTGGAAAGCCACGAGCAGTACTTC

j_gene: TRBJ2-3
v_gene: TRBV5-1
d_gene: TRBD2
abundance: few
CDR3aa: CASRTGTNTDTQYF
CDR3nt: TGCGCCAGCAGAACCGGGACTAACACAGATACGCAGTATTTT

j_gene: TRBJ1-1
v_gene: TRBV3-1
d_gene: NA
abundance: NA
CDR3aa: CAGSQVQGRAFF
CDR3nt: TGTGCCGGCAGCCAAGTGCAGGGGAGAGCTTTCTTT

j_gene: TRBJ1-2
v_gene: TRBV20-1
d_gene: TRBD1
abundance: NA
CDR3aa: CSARILGQGASGYTF
CDR3nt: TGCAGTGCTAGGATCCTGGGACAGGGGGCTTCCGGCTACACCTTC

j_gene: TRBJ2-1
v_gene: TRBV3-1
d_gene: TRBD2
abundance: NA
CDR3aa: CASSQGPAGGQFF
CDR3nt: TGTGCCAGCAGCCAAGGTCCAGCGGGGGGGCAGTTCTTC

j_gene: TRBJ1-4
v_gene: TRBV20-1
d_gene: TRBD1
abundance: NA
CDR3aa: CSALRGGNEKLFF
CDR3nt: TGCAGTGCTCTCAGGGGGGGTAATGAAAAACTGTTTTTT

j_gene: TRBJ1-4
v_gene: TRBV12-3/TRBV12-4
d_gene: TRBD1
abundance: NA
CDR3aa: CAGSPGTVFSEKLFF
CDR3nt: TGTGCCGGCAGTCCCGGGACAGTGTTTTCCGAAAAACTGTTTTTT

j_gene: TRBJ2-3
v_gene: TRBV20-1
d_gene: NA
abundance: NA
CDR3aa: CSAPSDTDTQYF
CDR3nt: TGCAGTGCCCCGTCGGACACAGATACGCAGTATTTT

j_gene: TRBJ1-4
v_gene: TRBV7-2
d_gene: NA
abundance: once
CDR3aa: CASSLARQGPEKLFF
CDR3nt: TGTGCCAGCAGCTTAGCGAGGCAGGGACCTGAAAAACTGTTTTTT

j_gene: TRBJ2-7
v_gene: TRBV6-6
d_gene: TRBD1
abundance: NA
CDR3aa: CASSRLRTGEVEQYF
CDR3nt: TGTGCCAGCAGTCGATTACGGACAGGGGAGGTCGAGCAGTACTTC

j_gene: TRBJ2-2
v_gene: TRBV7-2
d_gene: NA
abundance: NA
CDR3aa: CASSLEGRLRLNTGELFF
CDR3nt: TGTGCCAGCAGCTTAGAGGGACGTCTCCGCCTCAACACCGGGGAGCTGTTTTTT

j_gene: TRBJ1-5
v_gene: TRBV4-1
d_gene: NA
abundance: NA
CDR3aa: CASSQEGTDQPQHF
CDR3nt: TGCGCCAGCAGCCAAGAAGGCACCGATCAGCCCCAGCATTTT

j_gene: TRBJ2-3
v_gene: TRBV5-1
d_gene: TRBD2
abundance: few
CDR3aa: CASSPGLGGDTQYF
CDR3nt: TGCGCCAGCAGCCCGGGACTAGGAGGGGATACGCAGTATTTT

j_gene: TRBJ1-1
v_gene: TRBV5-1
d_gene: NA
abundance: NA
CDR3aa: CASSFRAMNTEAFF
CDR3nt: TGCGCCAGCAGCTTCCGGGCTATGAACACTGAAGCTTTCTTT

j_gene: TRBJ1-2
v_gene: TRBV7-2
d_gene: NA
abundance: NA
CDR3aa: CASSLVGPGNYGYTF
CDR3nt: TGTGCCAGCAGCTTAGTAGGTCCAGGGAACTATGGCTACACCTTC

j_gene: TRBJ1-6
v_gene: TRBV5-1
d_gene: TRBD1
abundance: few
CDR3aa: CASSYSDRGAGSPLHF
CDR3nt: TGCGCCAGCAGCTACTCCGACAGGGGGGCAGGGTCACCCCTCCACTTT

j_gene: TRBJ1-6
v_gene: TRBV20-1
d_gene: NA
abundance: NA
CDR3aa: CSAKSRGNNSPLHF
CDR3nt: TGCAGTGCAAAATCGCGGGGGAATAATTCACCCCTCCACTTT

j_gene: TRBJ1-4
v_gene: TRBV6-1
d_gene: NA
abundance: NA
CDR3aa: CASTARGEKLFF
CDR3nt: TGTGCCAGCACCGCGAGGGGTGAAAAACTGTTTTTT

j_gene: TRBJ1-2
v_gene: TRBV12-3/TRBV12-4
d_gene: NA
abundance: NA
CDR3aa: CASSLTELRGGYTF
CDR3nt: TGTGCCAGCAGTTTGACAGAACTTCGAGGAGGCTACACCTTC

j_gene: TRBJ2-5
v_gene: TRBV29-1
d_gene: TRBD2
abundance: few
CDR3aa: CSVDPSGGAQYF
CDR3nt: TGCAGCGTTGACCCTAGCGGCGGGGCCCAGTACTTC

j_gene: TRBJ2-5
v_gene: TRBV6-2/TRBV6-3
d_gene: NA
abundance: NA
CDR3aa: CASTRLLSQETQYF
CDR3nt: TGTGCCAGCACTAGACTCCTTAGCCAAGAGACCCAGTACTTC

j_gene: TRBJ2-5
v_gene: TRBV2
d_gene: NA
abundance: few
CDR3aa: CASSDGGRETQYF
CDR3nt: TGTGCCAGCAGTGATGGGGGTAGGGAGACCCAGTACTTC

j_gene: TRBJ2-5
v_gene: TRBV9
d_gene: TRBD2
abundance: NA
CDR3aa: CASSVAAGAIQETQYF
CDR3nt: TGTGCCAGCAGCGTAGCAGCGGGGGCCATACAAGAGACCCAGTACTTC

j_gene: TRBJ1-5
v_gene: TRBV5-1
d_gene: NA
abundance: NA
CDR3aa: CASSLGRGRNQPQHF
CDR3nt: TGCGCCAGCAGCTTGGGCCGGGGTAGGAATCAGCCCCAGCATTTT

j_gene: TRBJ2-1
v_gene: TRBV28
d_gene: NA
abundance: NA
CDR3aa: CASSSGQNDEQFF
CDR3nt: TGTGCCAGCAGTTCCGGACAGAACGATGAGCAGTTCTTC

j_gene: TRBJ2-7
v_gene: TRBV5-8
d_gene: TRBD2
abundance: few
CDR3aa: CASSNGGTSDPRGYEQYF
CDR3nt: TGTGCCAGCAGCAACGGCGGGACTAGCGATCCGAGGGGGTACGAGCAGTACTTC

j_gene: TRBJ2-7
v_gene: TRBV28
d_gene: TRBD1
abundance: NA
CDR3aa: CATSPAGTGGLLEQYF
CDR3nt: TGTGCCACCTCCCCCGCCGGGACAGGGGGCCTACTCGAGCAGTACTTC

j_gene: TRBJ2-5
v_gene: TRBV6-4
d_gene: NA
abundance: once
CDR3aa: CASNSPGGGRETQYF
CDR3nt: TGTGCCAGCAACTCTCCAGGTGGGGGCCGGGAGACCCAGTACTTC

j_gene: TRBJ2-1
v_gene: TRBV14
d_gene: TRBD2
abundance: NA
CDR3aa: CASSQEPGLLYNEQFF
CDR3nt: TGTGCCAGCAGCCAAGAACCGGGACTACTCTACAATGAGCAGTTCTTC

j_gene: TRBJ2-3
v_gene: TRBV7-8
d_gene: NA
abundance: NA
CDR3aa: CASSSSGAGTGDTQYF
CDR3nt: TGTGCCAGCAGCTCCTCTGGGGCCGGAACGGGAGATACGCAGTATTTT

j_gene: TRBJ1-6
v_gene: TRBV7-2
d_gene: NA
abundance: NA
CDR3aa: CASSDGFLRDSPIHF
CDR3nt: TGTGCCAGCAGCGATGGTTTTCTTCGGGATTCACCCATCCACTTT

j_gene: TRBJ2-5
v_gene: TRBV7-9
d_gene: NA
abundance: NA
CDR3aa: CASSPPWGEETQYF
CDR3nt: TGTGCCAGCAGCCCCCCGTGGGGGGAAGAGACCCAGTACTTC

j_gene: TRBJ1-2
v_gene: TRBV10-3
d_gene: NA
abundance: NA
CDR3aa: CAISGDARMRGYTF
CDR3nt: TGTGCCATCAGTGGGGACGCCCGAATGCGTGGCTACACCTTC

j_gene: TRBJ2-5
v_gene: TRBV10-3
d_gene: TRBD2
abundance: NA
CDR3aa: CAVSSGGQETQYF
CDR3nt: TGTGCCGTATCTAGCGGGGGCCAAGAGACCCAGTACTTC

j_gene: TRBJ2-7
v_gene: TRBV27
d_gene: NA
abundance: NA
CDR3aa: CVSSFDEGGSYEQYF
CDR3nt: TGTGTCAGCAGTTTTGATGAGGGAGGCAGCTACGAGCAGTACTTC

j_gene: TRBJ2-5
v_gene: TRBV11-2
d_gene: NA
abundance: NA
CDR3aa: CASSPSSATQYF
CDR3nt: TGTGCCAGCAGCCCCTCGTCCGCCACCCAGTACTTC

j_gene: TRBJ2-5
v_gene: TRBV27
d_gene: TRBD2
abundance: NA
CDR3aa: CASSVEASGTQYF
CDR3nt: TGTGCCAGCAGTGTAGAGGCTAGCGGGACCCAGTACTTC

j_gene: TRBJ2-2
v_gene: TRBV9
d_gene: TRBD1
abundance: NA
CDR3aa: CASRPGTGVSGELFF
CDR3nt: TGTGCCAGCAGACCCGGGACAGGGGTGTCCGGGGAGCTGTTTTTT

j_gene: TRBJ1-4
v_gene: TRBV6-6
d_gene: NA
abundance: NA
CDR3aa: CASSYEDQRDLFF
CDR3nt: TGTGCCAGCAGTTACGAGGACCAGAGGGACCTGTTTTTT

j_gene: TRBJ2-1
v_gene: TRBV3-1
d_gene: TRBD2
abundance: NA
CDR3aa: CASSQGGGAYNEQFF
CDR3nt: TGCGCCAGTAGCCAGGGCGGGGGGGCCTACAATGAGCAGTTCTTC

j_gene: TRBJ2-1
v_gene: TRBV7-6
d_gene: TRBD1
abundance: many
CDR3aa: CASSLGTGKVDEQFF
CDR3nt: TGTGCCAGCAGCTTAGGGACAGGGAAGGTGGATGAGCAGTTCTTC

j_gene: TRBJ2-1
v_gene: TRBV5-6
d_gene: NA
abundance: NA
CDR3aa: CASSLTRGRVYNEQFF
CDR3nt: TGTGCCAGCAGCCTCACCCGGGGCAGGGTCTACAATGAGCAGTTCTTC

j_gene: TRBJ2-6
v_gene: TRBV12-3/TRBV12-4
d_gene: NA
abundance: NA
CDR3aa: CASSLRVGAGANVLTF
CDR3nt: TGTGCCAGCAGTTTAAGGGTAGGGGCTGGGGCCAACGTCCTGACTTTC

j_gene: TRBJ2-6
v_gene: TRBV5-1
d_gene: TRBD1
abundance: NA
CDR3aa: CTSSLDRVAGANVLTF
CDR3nt: TGCACCAGCAGCTTAGACAGGGTCGCTGGGGCCAACGTCCTGACTTTC

j_gene: TRBJ2-7
v_gene: TRBV5-1
d_gene: NA
abundance: NA
CDR3aa: CASRPTASDTYEQYF
CDR3nt: TGCGCCAGCAGACCCACGGCTAGCGACACCTACGAGCAGTACTTC

j_gene: TRBJ2-7
v_gene: TRBV7-2
d_gene: NA
abundance: few
CDR3aa: CASSLGRVNYEQYF
CDR3nt: TGTGCCAGCAGCTTAGGCAGGGTGAACTACGAGCAGTACTTC

j_gene: TRBJ2-5
v_gene: TRBV12-3/TRBV12-4
d_gene: NA
abundance: NA
CDR3aa: CANSLRQAETQYF
CDR3nt: TGTGCCAACAGTTTACGCCAGGCGGAGACCCAGTACTTC